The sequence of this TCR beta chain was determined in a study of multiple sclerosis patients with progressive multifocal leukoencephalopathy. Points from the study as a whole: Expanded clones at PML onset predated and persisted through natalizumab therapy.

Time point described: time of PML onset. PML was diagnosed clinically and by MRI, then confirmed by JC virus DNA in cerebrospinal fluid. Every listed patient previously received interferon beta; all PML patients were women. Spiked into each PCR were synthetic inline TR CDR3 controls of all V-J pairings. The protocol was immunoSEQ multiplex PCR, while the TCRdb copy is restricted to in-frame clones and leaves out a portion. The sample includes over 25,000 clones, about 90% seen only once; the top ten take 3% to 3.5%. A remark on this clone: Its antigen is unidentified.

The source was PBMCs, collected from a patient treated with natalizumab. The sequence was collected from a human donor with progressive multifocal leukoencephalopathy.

The CDR3 spells CASSFRQTGEQFF. For the CDR3, the DNA is TGTGCCAGCAGTTTCCGCCAGACAGGGGAGCAGTTCTTC. The chain joins TRBV7-2 to TRBJ2-1; 7 bases are shared with TRBD1. The CDR3 is 13 residues long. V dropped 6 bases and J dropped 10; count of bases not matched to a gene: 9. Germline CDR1 reads SGHTA; CDR2 reads FQGNSA.